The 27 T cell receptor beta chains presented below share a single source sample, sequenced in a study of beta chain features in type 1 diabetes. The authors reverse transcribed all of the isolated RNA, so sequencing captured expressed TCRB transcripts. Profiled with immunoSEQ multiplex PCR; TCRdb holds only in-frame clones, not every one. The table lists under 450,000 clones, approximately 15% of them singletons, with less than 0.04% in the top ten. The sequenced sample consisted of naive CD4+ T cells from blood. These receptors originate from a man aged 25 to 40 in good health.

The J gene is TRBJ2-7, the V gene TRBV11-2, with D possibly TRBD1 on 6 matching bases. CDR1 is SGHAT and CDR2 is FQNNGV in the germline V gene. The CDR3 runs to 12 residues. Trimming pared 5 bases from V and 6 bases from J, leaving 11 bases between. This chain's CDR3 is CASSHRVPEQYV. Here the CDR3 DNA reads TGTGCCAGCAGCCACAGGGTACCCGAGCAGTACGTC.

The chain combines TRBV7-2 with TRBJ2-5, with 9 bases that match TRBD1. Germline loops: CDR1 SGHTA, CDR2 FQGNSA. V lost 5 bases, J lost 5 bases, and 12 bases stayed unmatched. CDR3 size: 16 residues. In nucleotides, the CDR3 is TGTGCCAGCAGCGCCCTAACAGGGGGCGCGGGGGAGACCCAGTACTTC. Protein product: CASSALTGGAGETQYF.

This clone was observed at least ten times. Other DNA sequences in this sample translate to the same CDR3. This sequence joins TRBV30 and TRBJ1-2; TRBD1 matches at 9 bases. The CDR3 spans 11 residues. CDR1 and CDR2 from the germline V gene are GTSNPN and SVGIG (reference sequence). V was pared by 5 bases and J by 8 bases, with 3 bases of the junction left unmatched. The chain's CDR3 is CAWGTGTGYTF. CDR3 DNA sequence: TGTGCCTGGGGGACAGGGACCGGCTACACCTTC. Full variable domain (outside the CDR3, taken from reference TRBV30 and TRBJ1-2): SQTIHQWPATLVQPVGSPLSLECTVEGTSNPNLYWYRQAAGRGLQLLFYSVGIGQISSEVPQNLSASRPQDRQFILSSKKLLLSDSGFYLCAWGTGTGYTFGSGTRLTVV.

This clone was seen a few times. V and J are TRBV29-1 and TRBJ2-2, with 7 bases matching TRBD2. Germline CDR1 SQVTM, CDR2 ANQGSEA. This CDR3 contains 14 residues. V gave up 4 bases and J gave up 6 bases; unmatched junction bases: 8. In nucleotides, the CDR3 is TGCAGCGTTGCTGAAGCGGGATTATCCGGGGAGCTGTTTTTT. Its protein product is CSVAEAGLSGELFF.

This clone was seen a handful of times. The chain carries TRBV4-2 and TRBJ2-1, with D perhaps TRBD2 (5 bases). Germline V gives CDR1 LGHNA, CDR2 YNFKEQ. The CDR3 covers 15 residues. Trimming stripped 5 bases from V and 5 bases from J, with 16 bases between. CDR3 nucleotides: TGTGCCAGCAGCGCTAGCCATGAGATAAACAATGAGCAGTTCTTC. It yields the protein CASSASHEINNEQFF.

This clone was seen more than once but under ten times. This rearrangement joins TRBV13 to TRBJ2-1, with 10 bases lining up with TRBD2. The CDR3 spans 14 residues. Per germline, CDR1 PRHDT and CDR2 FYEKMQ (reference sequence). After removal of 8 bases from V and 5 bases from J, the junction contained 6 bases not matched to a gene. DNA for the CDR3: TGTGCCAGCGGTCTAGCGGGAGTAAACAATGAGCAGTTCTTC. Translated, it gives CASGLAGVNNEQFF. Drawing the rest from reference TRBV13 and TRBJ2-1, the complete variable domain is AAGVIQSPRHLIKEKRETATLKCYPIPRHDTVYWYQQGPGQDPQFLISFYEKMQSDKGSIPDRFSAQQFSDYHSELNMSSLELGDSALYFCASGLAGVNNEQFFGPGTRLTVL.

The CDR3 DNA sequence: TGTGCCAGCAGCCCATCAACAGGCTCTGGAAACACCATATATTTT. This sequence encodes CASSPSTGSGNTIYF. The V gene is TRBV7-9, the J gene TRBJ1-3; D possibly corresponds to TRBD1 (5 bases). CDR1 and CDR2 from the germline V gene are SEHNR and FQNEAQ (reference sequence). This CDR3 region has 15 residues. Trimming removed 5 bases from V and 0 bases from J, with 11 bases in between.

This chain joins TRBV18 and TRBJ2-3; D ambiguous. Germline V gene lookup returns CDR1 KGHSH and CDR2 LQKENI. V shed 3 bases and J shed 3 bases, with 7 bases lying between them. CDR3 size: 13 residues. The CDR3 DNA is TGTGCCAGCTCACCGATGGAAACAGATACGCAGTATTTT. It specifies CASSPMETDTQYF. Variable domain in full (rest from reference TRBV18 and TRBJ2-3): NAGVMQNPRHLVRRRGQEARLRCSPMKGHSHVYWYRQLPEEGLKFMVYLQKENIIDESGMPKERFSAEFPKEGPSILRIQQVVRGDSAAYFCASSPMETDTQYFGPGTRLTVL.

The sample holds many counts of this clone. As DNA, the CDR3 is TGCAGCGTTGATCGGGACATTCGGGCTGGCTACACCTTC. This sequence encodes CSVDRDIRAGYTF. The chain carries TRBV29-1 and TRBJ1-2, with a tentative D call TRBD1 (6 bases). V was cut by 3 bases and J by 7 bases, with 15 bases left in between. CDR1 is SQVTM, CDR2 ANQGSEA, per germline. The CDR3 covers 13 residues.

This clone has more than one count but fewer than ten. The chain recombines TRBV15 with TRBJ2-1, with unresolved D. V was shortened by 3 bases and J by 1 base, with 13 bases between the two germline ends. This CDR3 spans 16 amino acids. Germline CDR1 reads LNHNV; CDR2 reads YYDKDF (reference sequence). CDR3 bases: TGTGCCACCAGCAGTCTGGTCCTAGGGTCCTACAATGAGCAGTTCTTC. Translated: CATSSLVLGSYNEQFF.

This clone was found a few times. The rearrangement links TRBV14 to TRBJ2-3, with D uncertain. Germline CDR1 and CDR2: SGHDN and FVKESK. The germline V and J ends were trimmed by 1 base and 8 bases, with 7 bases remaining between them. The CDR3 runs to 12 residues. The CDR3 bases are TGTGCCAGCAGCCAAGCCCGGGCTACGCAGTATTTT. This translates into CASSQARATQYF. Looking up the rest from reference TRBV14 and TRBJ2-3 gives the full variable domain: EAGVTQFPSHSVIEKGQTVTLRCDPISGHDNLYWYRRVMGKEIKFLLHFVKESKQDESGMPNNRFLAERTGGTYSTLKVQPAELEDSGVYFCASSQARATQYFGPGTRLTVL.

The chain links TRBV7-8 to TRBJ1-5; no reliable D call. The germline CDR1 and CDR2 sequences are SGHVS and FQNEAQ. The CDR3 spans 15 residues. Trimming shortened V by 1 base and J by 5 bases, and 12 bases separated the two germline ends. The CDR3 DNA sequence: TGTGCCAGCAGCTTAGATCGGACGCTCTATCAGCCCCAGCATTTT. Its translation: CASSLDRTLYQPQHF.

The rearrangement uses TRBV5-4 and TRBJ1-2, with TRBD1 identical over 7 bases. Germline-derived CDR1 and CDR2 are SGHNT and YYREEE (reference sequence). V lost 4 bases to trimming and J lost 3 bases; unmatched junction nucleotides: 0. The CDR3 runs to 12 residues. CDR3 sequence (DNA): TGTGCCAGCAGCACAGGGGACTATGGCTACACCTTC. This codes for CASSTGDYGYTF.

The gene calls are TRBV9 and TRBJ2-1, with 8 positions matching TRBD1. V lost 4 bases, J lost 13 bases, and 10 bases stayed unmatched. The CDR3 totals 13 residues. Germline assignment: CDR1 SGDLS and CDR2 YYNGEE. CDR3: CASSSRTGLNQFF. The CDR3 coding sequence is TGTGCCAGCAGCTCGCGGACAGGGCTTAATCAGTTCTTC.

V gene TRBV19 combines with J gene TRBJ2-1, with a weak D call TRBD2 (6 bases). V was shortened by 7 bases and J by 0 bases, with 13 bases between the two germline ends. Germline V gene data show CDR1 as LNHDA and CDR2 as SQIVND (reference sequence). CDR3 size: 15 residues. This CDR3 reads CASKQGGSSYNEQFF. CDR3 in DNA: TGTGCCAGTAAGCAAGGAGGGAGCTCCTACAATGAGCAGTTCTTC.

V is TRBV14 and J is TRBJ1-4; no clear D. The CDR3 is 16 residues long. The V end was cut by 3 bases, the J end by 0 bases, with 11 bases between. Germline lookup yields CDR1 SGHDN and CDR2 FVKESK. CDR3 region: CASSHTAGATNEKLFF. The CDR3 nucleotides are TGTGCCAGCAGCCACACGGCCGGAGCAACTAATGAAAAACTGTTTTTT.

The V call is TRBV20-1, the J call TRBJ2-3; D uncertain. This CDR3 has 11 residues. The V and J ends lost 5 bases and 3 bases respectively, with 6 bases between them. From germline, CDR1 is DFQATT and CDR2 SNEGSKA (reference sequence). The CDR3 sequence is CSAPQTDTQYF. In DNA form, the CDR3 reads TGCAGTGCTCCCCAAACAGATACGCAGTATTTT.

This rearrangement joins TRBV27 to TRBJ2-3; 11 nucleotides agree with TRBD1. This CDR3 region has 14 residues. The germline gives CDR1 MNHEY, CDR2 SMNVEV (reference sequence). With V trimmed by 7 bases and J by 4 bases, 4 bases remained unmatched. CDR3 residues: CASIQGQGADTQYF. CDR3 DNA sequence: TGTGCCAGCATCCAGGGACAGGGGGCAGATACGCAGTATTTT.

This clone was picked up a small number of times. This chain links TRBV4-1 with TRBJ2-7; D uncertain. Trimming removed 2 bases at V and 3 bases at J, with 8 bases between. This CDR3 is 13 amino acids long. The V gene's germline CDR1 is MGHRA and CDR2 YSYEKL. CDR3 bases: TGCGCCAGCAGCCAACGTCCGGGCTACGAGCAGTACGTC. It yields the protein CASSQRPGYEQYV.

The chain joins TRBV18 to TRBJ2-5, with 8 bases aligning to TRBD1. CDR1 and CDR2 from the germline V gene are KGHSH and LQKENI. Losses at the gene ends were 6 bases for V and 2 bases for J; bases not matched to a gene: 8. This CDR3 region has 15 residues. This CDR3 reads CASSLGGQGQETQYF. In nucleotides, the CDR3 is TGTGCCAGCTCCCTCGGTGGACAGGGACAAGAGACCCAGTACTTC.

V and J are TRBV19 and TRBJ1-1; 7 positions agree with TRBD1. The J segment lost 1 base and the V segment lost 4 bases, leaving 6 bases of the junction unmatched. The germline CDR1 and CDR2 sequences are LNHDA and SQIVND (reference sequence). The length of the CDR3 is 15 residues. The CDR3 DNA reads TGTGCCAGTAGTACCAGGCGGACAGGGAACACTGAAGCTTTCTTT. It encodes CASSTRRTGNTEAFF.

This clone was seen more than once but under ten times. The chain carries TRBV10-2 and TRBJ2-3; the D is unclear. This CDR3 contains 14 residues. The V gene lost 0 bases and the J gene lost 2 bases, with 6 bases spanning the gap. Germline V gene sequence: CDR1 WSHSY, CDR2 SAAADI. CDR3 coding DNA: TGCGCCAGCAGTGAGTCCGAGAACACAGATACGCAGTATTTT. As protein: CASSESENTDTQYF.

The CDR3 here is CATSSGIRGTEAFF. The CDR3 DNA reads TGTGCCACCAGCAGCGGGATTCGGGGGACTGAAGCTTTCTTT. The chain links TRBV15 to TRBJ1-1, with D possibly matching TRBD1 (5 bases). Germline loops: CDR1 LNHNV, CDR2 YYDKDF (reference sequence). The CDR3 is 14 residues long. V shed 3 bases and J shed 5 bases, with 13 bases lying between them.

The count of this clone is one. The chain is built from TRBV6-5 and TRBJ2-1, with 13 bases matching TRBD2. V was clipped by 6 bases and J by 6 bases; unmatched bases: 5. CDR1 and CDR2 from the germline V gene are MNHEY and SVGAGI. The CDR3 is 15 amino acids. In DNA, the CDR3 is TGTGCCAGCAGCCGGGGACTAGCGGGGCTCAATGAGCAGTTCTTC. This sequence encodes CASSRGLAGLNEQFF.

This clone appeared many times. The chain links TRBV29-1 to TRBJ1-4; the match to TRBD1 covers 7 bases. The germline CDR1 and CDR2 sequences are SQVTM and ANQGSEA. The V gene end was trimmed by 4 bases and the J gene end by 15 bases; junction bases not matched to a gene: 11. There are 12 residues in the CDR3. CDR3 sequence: CSVVGTARKLFF. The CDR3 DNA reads TGCAGCGTTGTAGGGACAGCTCGTAAATTGTTTTTT. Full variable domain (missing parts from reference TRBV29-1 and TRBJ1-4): SAVISQKPSRDICQRGTSLTIQCQVDSQVTMMFWYRQQPGQSLTLIATANQGSEATYESGFVIDKFPISRPNLTFSTLTVSNMSPEDSSIYLCSVVGTARKLFFGSGTQLSVL.

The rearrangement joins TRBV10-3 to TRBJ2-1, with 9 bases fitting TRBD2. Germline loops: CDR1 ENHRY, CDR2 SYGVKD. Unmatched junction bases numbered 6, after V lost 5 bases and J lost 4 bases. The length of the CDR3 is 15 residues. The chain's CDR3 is CAISKTSGDYNEQFF. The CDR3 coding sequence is TGTGCCATCAGTAAGACTAGCGGAGATTACAATGAGCAGTTCTTC.

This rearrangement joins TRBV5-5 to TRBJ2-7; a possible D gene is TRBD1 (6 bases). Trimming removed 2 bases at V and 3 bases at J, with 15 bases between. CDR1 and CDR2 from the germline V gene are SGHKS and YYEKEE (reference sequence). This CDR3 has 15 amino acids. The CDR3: CASSFLEGQNYEQYF. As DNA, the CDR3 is TGTGCCAGCAGCTTCCTTGAAGGACAGAACTACGAGCAGTACTTC.